This passage covers 18 T cell receptor beta chains from one sample sequenced in a study of shared clonotypes between healthy human individuals. This table comes from immunoSEQ multiplex PCR, and its TCRdb copy is limited to in-frame clones, with some not included. There are 560,000 or so clones in the sample; roughly 96% occur only once, and more than 0.085% lies in the top ten. Naive CD8 cells comprised CD45RO-negative, CCR7-positively selected cells, excluding terminally differentiated effector memory CD45RA+ cells. The sequenced sample consisted of naive CD8+ T cells sorted from blood. The receptors were sampled from a woman in her 30s in good health.

The V gene is TRBV5-6, the J gene TRBJ2-7; 7 nucleotides agree with TRBD2. Germline-derived CDR1 and CDR2 are SGHDT and YYEEEE. The CDR3 has 15 amino acids. J lost 3 bases, V lost 0 bases, and 6 bases had no gene match. The DNA for the CDR3 is TGTGCCAGCAGCTTGGGGGGCGGGAGCTTCTACGAGCAGTACTTC. Protein: CASSLGGGSFYEQYF.

The chain joins TRBV19 to TRBJ1-1; TRBD1 aligns across 7 bases. The germline CDR1 and CDR2 sequences are LNHDA and SQIVND (reference sequence). The junction had 10 bases not matched to a gene; V was cut back by 8 bases and J by 1 base. The CDR3 consists of 15 residues. CDR3 in amino acids: CASSPTGWGNTEAFF. The CDR3 DNA follows: TGTGCCAGTTCACCGACAGGGTGGGGGAACACTGAAGCTTTCTTT.

This rearrangement joins TRBV4-2 to TRBJ2-3, with 7 nucleotides matching TRBD2. V was pared by 4 bases and J by 0 bases, with 4 bases of the junction left unmatched. Germline CDR1 LGHNA, CDR2 YNFKEQ. The CDR3 has 15 amino acids. CDR3 amino acids: CASSLAGASTDTQYF. The CDR3 DNA reads TGTGCCAGCAGCCTAGCGGGCGCTAGCACAGATACGCAGTATTTT.

The J gene is TRBJ2-7, the V gene TRBV6-5; D is ambiguous. CDR1 and CDR2 (germline): MNHEY, SVGAGI. V gave up 7 bases and J gave up 2 bases, with 15 bases separating them. The CDR3 consists of 14 residues. The CDR3 region has the DNA TGTGCCAGCAAATTAGTTGGTGGTCCCTACGAGCAGTACTTC. Protein: CASKLVGGPYEQYF.

The chain employs TRBV5-5 and TRBJ2-7; 7 bases are shared with TRBD1. The germline CDR1 and CDR2 sequences are SGHKS and YYEKEE (reference sequence). CDR3 length: 14 amino acids. The junction had 5 bases not matched to a gene; V was cut back by 2 bases and J by 3 bases. CDR3 nucleotide sequence: TGTGCCAGCAGCTTTCTTGACAGGGTCTACGAGCAGTACTTC. Encoded protein: CASSFLDRVYEQYF.

The chain carries TRBV7-9 and TRBJ2-7, with 7 bases fitting TRBD1. Germline values: CDR1 SEHNR, CDR2 FQNEAQ (reference sequence). V lost 1 base and J lost 4; bases outside the gene matches: 10. This CDR3 has 16 residues. CDR3 in amino acids: CASSLDSPTGRYEQYF. In DNA, the CDR3 is TGTGCCAGCAGCTTAGATTCCCCGACAGGGCGGTACGAGCAGTACTTC. Full variable domain (outside the CDR3, taken from reference TRBV7-9 and TRBJ2-7): DTGVSQNPRHKITKRGQNVTFRCDPISEHNRLYWYRQTLGQGPEFLTYFQNEAQLEKSRLLSDRFSAERPKGSFSTLEIQRTEQGDSAMYLCASSLDSPTGRYEQYFGPGTRLTVT.

This clone was seen a single time. The V gene is TRBV27, the J gene TRBJ2-1; 12 nucleotides agree with TRBD2. Germline loops: CDR1 MNHEY, CDR2 SMNVEV (reference sequence). The CDR3 runs 16 residues. Trimming took 8 bases from V and 8 from J; bases not matched to a gene: 13. The CDR3 sequence is CASFGTSGYVDDEQFF. The DNA of the CDR3 is TGTGCCAGCTTTGGGACTAGCGGGTATGTTGACGATGAGCAGTTCTTC.

The V and J genes are TRBV5-4 and TRBJ2-3; D remains unclear. This CDR3 is built from 12 residues. The V and J ends lost 3 bases and 5 bases respectively, with 7 bases between them. The germline V gene encodes CDR1 SGHNT and CDR2 YYREEE (reference sequence). CDR3 residues: CASSSNLDTQYF. As DNA, the CDR3 is TGTGCCAGCAGCTCGAACCTAGATACGCAGTATTTT.

Comment on this clone: The identical CDR3 is also encoded by other nucleotide sequences in the sample. The rearrangement uses TRBV27 and TRBJ2-1; TRBD2 agrees at 11 bases. V lost 5 bases, J lost 4 bases, and 4 bases stayed unmatched. This CDR3 has 15 amino acids. Germline assignment: CDR1 MNHEY and CDR2 SMNVEV (reference sequence). The CDR3 protein is CASSPGTSGYNEQFF. The CDR3 DNA reads as TGTGCCAGCAGTCCTGGGACTAGCGGATACAATGAGCAGTTCTTC.

The chain combines TRBV9 with TRBJ1-1; D uncertain. The CDR3 consists of 15 residues. Germline loops: CDR1 SGDLS, CDR2 YYNGEE. V was cut by 0 bases and J by 8 bases, with 17 bases left in between. CDR3 sequence: CASSVEVGSFAEAFF. Written as DNA, the CDR3 is TGTGCCAGCAGCGTAGAGGTCGGCTCTTTTGCAGAAGCTTTCTTT.

The V and J genes are TRBV7-9 and TRBJ2-7; 7 positions match TRBD2. V trimming: 8 bases; J trimming: 4 bases; junction bases outside the gene matches: 2. Germline V gene data show CDR1 as SEHNR and CDR2 as FQNEAQ (reference sequence). This CDR3 is built from 11 residues. The CDR3 reads CASGRGYEQYF. The CDR3 coding sequence is TGTGCCAGCGGGAGGGGATACGAGCAGTACTTC. The variable domain in full, with the rest retrieved from reference TRBV7-9 and TRBJ2-7, is DTGVSQNPRHKITKRGQNVTFRCDPISEHNRLYWYRQTLGQGPEFLTYFQNEAQLEKSRLLSDRFSAERPKGSFSTLEIQRTEQGDSAMYLCASGRGYEQYFGPGTRLTVT.

The CDR3: CASSDSWNTGELFF. For the CDR3, the DNA is TGTGCCAGCAGTGATTCCTGGAACACCGGGGAGCTGTTTTTT. The chain is built from TRBV6-1 and TRBJ2-2; D is ambiguous. CDR3 length equals 14 residues. The germline V gene encodes CDR1 MNHNS and CDR2 SASEGT. The V and J ends lost 3 bases and 1 base respectively, with 6 bases between them.

The rearrangement uses TRBV5-4 and TRBJ2-2; 14 bases fit TRBD2. CDR3 length equals 17 residues. The ends lost 4 bases at V and 3 bases at J; junction bases unmatched: 5. Germline lookup yields CDR1 SGHNT and CDR2 YYREEE (reference sequence). The CDR3 sequence is CASSPTSGRAHTGELFF. In DNA form, the CDR3 reads TGTGCCAGCAGCCCGACTAGCGGGAGGGCCCACACCGGGGAGCTGTTTTTT.

The chain joins TRBV7-9 to TRBJ2-1, with 11 bases identical to TRBD2. The V gene's germline CDR1 is SEHNR and CDR2 FQNEAQ (reference sequence). There are 16 residues in the CDR3. Unmatched junction bases numbered 10, after V lost 5 bases and J lost 7 bases. CDR3 protein: CASSPISGRVRNEQFF. The CDR3 coding sequence is TGTGCCAGCAGCCCTATTAGCGGGAGGGTCAGGAATGAGCAGTTCTTC. The whole variable domain, remainder taken from reference TRBV7-9 and TRBJ2-1, is DTGVSQNPRHKITKRGQNVTFRCDPISEHNRLYWYRQTLGQGPEFLTYFQNEAQLEKSRLLSDRFSAERPKGSFSTLEIQRTEQGDSAMYLCASSPISGRVRNEQFFGPGTRLTVL.

The chain links TRBV2 to TRBJ2-7, with TRBD2 matching 15 bases. V gave up 6 bases and J gave up 2 bases; unmatched junction bases: 2. There are 15 residues in the CDR3. Germline V CDR1 and CDR2: SNHLY, FYNNEI. The DNA for the CDR3 is TGTGCCAGCAGGGGGACTAGCGGGAGGACCTACGAGCAGTACTTC. Translated: CASRGTSGRTYEQYF.

The CDR3 reads CASGPWPQHF. CDR3 nucleotides: TGTGCCAGCGGCCCTTGGCCCCAGCATTTT. This chain connects TRBV6-6 to TRBJ1-5; D is unclear. Trimming removed 8 bases from V and 9 bases from J, with 8 bases in between. Germline-derived CDR1 and CDR2 are MNHNY and SVGAGI (reference sequence). The CDR3 contains 10 residues.

The V and J genes are TRBV28 and TRBJ2-7; 16 nucleotides align to TRBD2. There are 17 residues in the CDR3. The V and J ends lost 7 bases and 3 bases, in that order; junction bases with no gene match: 9. Germline CDR1 is MDHEN and CDR2 is SYDVKM. The chain's CDR3 is CASIPGLAGGTVYEQYF. CDR3 in DNA: TGTGCCAGCATCCCGGGACTAGCGGGAGGGACAGTCTACGAGCAGTACTTC.

The chain links TRBV29-1 to TRBJ2-5, with TRBD2 matching 10 bases. CDR1 is SQVTM and CDR2 is ANQGSEA in the germline V gene. The V segment lost 0 bases and the J segment 5 bases; nucleotides outside the gene matches: 9. This CDR3 region has 16 residues. CDR3 DNA: TGCAGCGTTGAAGAGGCTGCAGCGGGAGGGGGGGAGACCCAGTACTTC. Translated, it gives CSVEEAAAGGGETQYF.